This T cell receptor (beta chain) originates from a study of blood T cell repertoires in COVID-19. Study-level background: Acute and convalescent COVID-19 specimens originated in the United States, Italy and Spain. T cells, B-cell-depleted T cells, or PBMCs provided the cDNA or gDNA that served as material.

Germline assignment: CDR1 KGHSH and CDR2 LQKENI. The CDR3 has 16 residues. V lost 3 bases and J 2 bases, leaving 17 bases between the germline ends. In the study's own analysis: Amplification with reference gene primers provided the estimates of nucleated cell counts. Sequenced by immunoSEQ multiplex PCR; TCRdb stores in-frame clones only, minus some. V, J and clone size derive from that table, while D and trimming were established from the DNA sequence. This repertoire shows some 93,000 clones, 86% found once; its top ten account for 18%. The sample consisted of peripheral blood. This chain links TRBV18 with TRBJ2-7; the D gene is possibly TRBD1 (6 bases). The source of this sequence is a woman older than 75 with acute or convalescent COVID-19. The CDR3, as DNA: TGTGCCAGCTCACCCCAGGACAGTCTACCTACCTACGAGCAGTACTTC. This encodes CASSPQDSLPTYEQYF.